The present TCR beta chain was sequenced within a study of T-cell memory formation after mild COVID-19. The wider study: Clustering of TCRs was largely donor specific. Study conclusions and caveats: The finding that pre-infection memory included some responding clones suggested that cross-reactive memory joined. Among clones contracting day 15 to 85, CD4/CD8 was balanced, whereas later expanders leaned CD4+.

A 5'RACE reaction primed in the constant segment made cDNA libraries of TCR alpha and TCR beta, and these carried sample barcodes and UMIs. TCRdb reprocessed the 5' RACE reads via MiXCR and lists one record per CDR3 protein. This sample has 250,000 to 300,000 distinct CDR3 sequences, with 15% to 20% found just once. Germline V gene data show CDR1 as WSHSY and CDR2 as SAAADI. This CDR3 is 14 amino acids long. V lost 0 bases and J 8 bases, leaving 13 bases between the germline ends. About this clonotype itself: Its specificity is not known.

The clonotype comes from a man in his late teens or twenties who had mild COVID-19 (a few samples of this study predate the infection). Cell type and time point are not known. This sequence joins TRBV10-2 and TRBJ1-2, with D possibly TRBD1 on 6 matching bases. The specimen was PBMCs or a T cell subset sorted from them (not recorded which). As DNA, the CDR3 is TGCGCCAGCAGTGAGTCGAGGCAGGGGCTCGGCTACACCTTC. Its translation is CASSESRQGLGYTF.